Included here is one T cell receptor (beta chain) sequence, with context. In the original analysis: Quantification of nucleated cells was approximated via reference gene primer amplification. Assay: immunoSEQ multiplex PCR; the TCRdb copy retains only in-frame clones and omits some. D and trimming come from the DNA, and the V and J calls and clone size come from that table. This table holds under 450,000 clones, approximately 89% found once. Seattle participants joined during active infection and were tracked over time. This sample was taken from a study of blood T cell repertoires in COVID-19. The wider study: The origin of the acute and convalescent COVID-19 samples was the United States, Italy and Spain. PBMCs, B-cell-depleted T cells, or T cells were the source of the cDNA or gDNA that made up the material.

The germline V and J ends were trimmed by 5 bases and 6 bases, with 9 bases remaining between them. Germline assignment: CDR1 SGHTA and CDR2 FQGNSA. CDR3 length: 12 amino acids. The sample was peripheral blood. This chain joins TRBV7-2 and TRBJ2-3; no clear D gene. The clonotype comes from a woman in her thirties or forties with COVID-19, enrolled during active disease. CDR3 DNA sequence: TGTGCCAGCAGCCCCCGGTGGGATACGCAGTATTTT. This sequence encodes CASSPRWDTQYF.